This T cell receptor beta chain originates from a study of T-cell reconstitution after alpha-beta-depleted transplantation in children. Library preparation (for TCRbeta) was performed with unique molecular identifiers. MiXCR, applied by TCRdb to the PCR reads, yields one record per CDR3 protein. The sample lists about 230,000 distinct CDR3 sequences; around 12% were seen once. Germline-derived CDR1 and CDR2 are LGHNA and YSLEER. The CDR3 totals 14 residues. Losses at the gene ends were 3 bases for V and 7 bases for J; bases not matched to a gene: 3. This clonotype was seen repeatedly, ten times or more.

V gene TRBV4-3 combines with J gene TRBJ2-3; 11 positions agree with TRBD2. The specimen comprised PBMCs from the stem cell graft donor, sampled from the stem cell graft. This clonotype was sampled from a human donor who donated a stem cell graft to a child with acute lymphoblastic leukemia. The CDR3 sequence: CASSHTSGGNTQYF. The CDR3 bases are TGCGCCAGCAGCCACACTAGCGGGGGCAATACGCAGTATTTT.